This TCR beta chain originates from a study of control samples from healthy donors and cancer patients (dated by TCRdb to 2020 to 2021). In the germline V gene, CDR1 corresponds to SGDLS and CDR2 to YYNGEE. Inclusive of the bounding cysteine and phenylalanine, the CDR3 is 19 residues long. The only DNA kept is the CDR3, 57 bases in frame from the first base. After removal of 0 bases from V and 0 bases from J, the junction retains 9 bases not matched to a gene. To note about this clone: Its target antigen remains unknown. There are no base qualities to consult, and no much larger clone falls within one base.

The library was produced with the immunoSEQ multiplex PCR assay. Imported from immuneACCESS, the table was reduced by TCRdb to in-frame sequences with V and J called. These copies leave out some clones; in studies compared against another copy, an unresolved V gene accounts for under half, and the cause of the remainder is not known. The sample table lists more than 95,000 clones, 87% of them with a count of one. Around 1.8% of the sample comes from the top ten. The chain is assembled from TRBV9 and TRBJ2-1, with TRBD2 matching 10 junction bases. This sequence originates from a man between 18 and 29 years old in good health. The material sequenced was blood. The CDR3 region has the sequence CASSVDRAGGPSSYNEQFF. The nucleotide sequence is given as TGTGCCAGCAGCGTAGATAGAGCGGGAGGGCCGAGCTCCTACAATGAGCAGTTCTTC. The CDR3, completed at both ends by the reference TRBV9 and TRBJ2-1 genes, gives the full variable domain DSGVTQTPKHLITATGQRVTLRCSPRSGDLSVYWYQQSLDQGLQFLIQYYNGEERAKGNILERFSAQQFPDLHSELNLSSLELGDSALYFCASSVDRAGGPSSYNEQFFGPGTRLTVL.